One sample yielded the 20 T cell receptor beta chains listed below, sequenced in a study of technical replicates of blood from a few donors. Repertoires were generated with immunoSEQ multiplex PCR, while TCRdb's copy carries only in-frame clones and drops some. In the table there are 65,000 to 80,000 clones, 80% to 95% of which are singletons. The specimen was T cells isolated from PBMCs. The receptors come from a human donor in good health.

The chain recombines TRBV5-4 with TRBJ2-7; TRBD1 is a possible D gene (6 bases). In germline, CDR1 is SGHNT, CDR2 YYREEE (reference sequence). Trimming left V 5 bases short and J 2 bases short, with 17 bases between. CDR3 length: 15 amino acids. CDR3 amino acids: CASRPTGRGPYEQYF. CDR3 in DNA: TGTGCCAGCAGGCCTACAGGGAGAGGACCCTACGAGCAGTACTTC.

V usage is TRBV4-3 and J usage is TRBJ1-5; unclear D gene. Germline-derived CDR1 and CDR2 are LGHNA and YSLEER. V lost 4 bases to trimming and J lost 0 bases, with 10 bases between them. The CDR3 contains 15 residues. The chain's CDR3 is CASSLAIGSNQPQHF. CDR3 coding DNA: TGCGCCAGCAGCCTAGCAATTGGTAGCAATCAGCCCCAGCATTTT.

This chain joins TRBV6-6 and TRBJ1-1, with a tentative D call TRBD1 (6 bases). This CDR3 has 12 residues. V was shortened by 6 bases and J by 10 bases, with 15 bases between the two germline ends. From germline, CDR1 is MNHNY and CDR2 SVGAGI (reference sequence). CDR3 region: CASRDNRVRAFF. DNA of the CDR3: TGTGCCAGCAGGGATAACAGGGTTCGAGCTTTCTTT.

This chain uses TRBV5-1 with TRBJ2-7, with D possibly TRBD2 on 7 matching bases. V was shortened by 4 bases and J by 4 bases, with 15 bases between the two germline ends. The CDR3 is made up of 14 amino acids. Per the germline V gene, CDR1 is SGHRS and CDR2 is YFSETQ. CDR3 nucleotides: TGCGCCAGCAGCCCGGGAGGAGGACAGTACGAGCAGTACTTC. The encoded protein is CASSPGGGQYEQYF.

This rearrangement joins TRBV7-3 to TRBJ2-7, with D maybe TRBD1 (6 bases). This CDR3 region has 15 residues. CDR1 and CDR2 (germline): SGHTA, FQGTGA. V was trimmed by 5 bases and J by 2 bases, leaving 16 bases between them. This chain's CDR3 is CASSPSRGRTYEQYF. CDR3 DNA: TGTGCCAGCAGCCCAAGCAGGGGTCGCACCTACGAGCAGTACTTC. Variable domain in full (rest from reference TRBV7-3 and TRBJ2-7): GAGVSQTPSNKVTEKGKYVELRCDPISGHTALYWYRQSLGQGPEFLIYFQGTGAADDSGLPNDRFFAVRPEGSVSTLKIQRTERGDSAVYLCASSPSRGRTYEQYFGPGTRLTVT.

The chain has TRBV7-2 and TRBJ2-3, with TRBD2 matching over 13 bases. Trimming at V came to 5 bases and at J to 10 bases, leaving 6 bases not matched to a gene. Germline lookup yields CDR1 SGHTA and CDR2 FQGNSA. This CDR3 spans 14 amino acids. CDR3 sequence (DNA): TGTGCCAGCAGCGCGGGACTAGCGGGAACTGCGCAGTATTTT. It codes for CASSAGLAGTAQYF.

The chain uses TRBV11-3 and TRBJ2-1, with TRBD1 as a possible D gene (6 bases). The CDR3 contains 15 residues. CDR1 is SGHNT and CDR2 is YENEEA in the germline V gene. Deletions cut 2 bases from V and 6 bases from J, with 14 bases between. CDR3 loop: CASSLMGASPNEQFF. The CDR3 bases are TGTGCCAGCAGCTTAATGGGGGCATCACCCAATGAGCAGTTCTTC.

The rearrangement joins TRBV6-1 to TRBJ2-6, with D possibly matching TRBD1 (5 bases). CDR3 size: 15 residues. Looked up from germline, CDR1 is MNHNS and CDR2 is SASEGT. V was trimmed by 6 bases and J by 2 bases, leaving 11 bases between them. The CDR3 nucleotides are TGTGCCAGCAGCCACCCCAGGGCTGGGGCCAACGTCCTGACTTTC. Protein sequence: CASSHPRAGANVLTF.

The rearrangement joins TRBV9 to TRBJ2-7, with 7 bases aligning to TRBD1. Germline CDR1 and CDR2: SGDLS and YYNGEE. After removal of 3 bases from V and 0 bases from J, the junction contained 6 bases not matched to a gene. The length of the CDR3 is 15 residues. The CDR3 nucleotides read TGTGCCAGCAGCGCGTCCGGGACAGCCTCCTACGAGCAGTACTTC. It encodes CASSASGTASYEQYF.

This chain links TRBV5-6 with TRBJ2-7; D is possibly TRBD1 (5 bases). CDR1 and CDR2 (germline): SGHDT, YYEEEE. The CDR3 is 14 residues long. Trimming cost V 3 bases and J 0 bases, with 10 bases left between them. CDR3 nucleotides: TGTGCCAGCAGCTACAGAGACAGCTCCTACGAGCAGTACTTC. Encoded protein: CASSYRDSSYEQYF.

The chain combines TRBV19 with TRBJ1-5; D not certain. Germline assignment: CDR1 LNHDA and CDR2 SQIVND (reference sequence). This CDR3 comprises 15 residues. The germline V and J ends were trimmed by 5 bases and 0 bases, with 11 bases remaining between them. The CDR3 DNA is TGTGCCAGTAGTGTAGTACGCTATAGCAATCAGCCCCAGCATTTT. Protein product: CASSVVRYSNQPQHF.

This clone was found once. CDR3 DNA: TGTGCCAGCAGCTTAAAACTAGCGGGAGCTACGCAGTATTTT. Encoded protein: CASSLKLAGATQYF. The chain links TRBV7-2 to TRBJ2-3, with 11 bases fitting TRBD2. Unmatched junction bases numbered 3, after V lost 2 bases and J lost 8 bases. CDR1 is SGHTA and CDR2 is FQGNSA in the germline V gene. This CDR3 has 14 amino acids.

This clone appeared a single time. The gene calls are TRBV28 and TRBJ2-7, with 13 bases aligning to TRBD2. This CDR3 has 13 amino acids. Germline CDR1 MDHEN, CDR2 SYDVKM. Trimming removed 10 bases from V and 5 bases from J; junction bases left unmatched: 5. CDR3: CAIQTSGRNEQYF. The CDR3 DNA follows: TGTGCCATACAGACTAGCGGGAGGAACGAGCAGTACTTC.

This sequence joins TRBV11-3 and TRBJ2-1; 7 nucleotides agree with TRBD1. The germline CDR1 and CDR2 sequences are SGHNT and YENEEA. The V segment lost 0 bases and the J segment 4 bases; nucleotides outside the gene matches: 6. The CDR3 covers 16 residues. The chain's CDR3 is CASSLERAGGYNEQFF. CDR3 sequence (DNA): TGTGCCAGCAGCTTAGAACGGGCAGGGGGTTACAATGAGCAGTTCTTC.

This chain connects TRBV5-1 to TRBJ1-2; 10 nucleotides line up with TRBD1. The trim removed 4 bases at V and 6 bases at J, leaving 3 bases unmatched. The CDR3 runs to 13 residues. Germline V gene lookup returns CDR1 SGHRS and CDR2 YFSETQ. The CDR3 sequence is CASSPGQGDGYTF. DNA for the CDR3: TGCGCCAGCAGCCCTGGACAGGGGGATGGCTACACCTTC.

The J gene is TRBJ2-1, the V gene TRBV29-1; 8 bases are shared with TRBD1. J gave up 5 bases and V 7 bases, and 7 bases lay outside the gene matches. Germline CDR1 and CDR2: SQVTM and ANQGSEA. This CDR3 comprises 13 residues. The CDR3 region is CSASGGAHNEQFF. The CDR3 DNA reads as TGCAGCGCCTCAGGGGGCGCCCACAATGAGCAGTTCTTC.

The chain uses TRBV9 and TRBJ2-1, with 11 positions matching TRBD1. This CDR3 contains 22 residues. CDR1 and CDR2 (germline): SGDLS, YYNGEE. After removal of 4 bases from V and 4 bases from J, the junction contained 25 bases not matched to a gene. This CDR3 is CASSPRDRGIVLGGVQYNEQFF. The CDR3 bases are TGTGCCAGCAGCCCCCGGGACAGGGGGATAGTTTTAGGGGGAGTGCAATACAATGAGCAGTTCTTC.

The chain couples TRBV11-3 to TRBJ2-1; D is perhaps TRBD2 (7 bases). The CDR3 is made up of 15 amino acids. Trimming took 5 bases from V and 0 from J, leaving 11 bases between them. Germline lookup yields CDR1 SGHNT and CDR2 YENEEA. The DNA of the CDR3 is TGTGCCAGCAGCGGGGGGGCCATCTCCTACAATGAGCAGTTCTTC. This gives the protein CASSGGAISYNEQFF.

Here the CDR3 DNA reads TGTGCCAGTAGGGACTACACAGATACGCAGTATTTT. Translation: CASRDYTDTQYF. The rearrangement links TRBV19 to TRBJ2-3, with D possibly being TRBD2 (6 bases). Germline-derived CDR1 and CDR2 are LNHDA and SQIVND (reference sequence). The ends were cut back, 6 bases at V and 2 bases at J, with 6 bases in the middle. CDR3 length: 12 residues.

The sample holds one count of this clone. The chain links TRBV11-2 to TRBJ2-1; possible D gene TRBD1, 5 bases. CDR1 SGHAT and CDR2 FQNNGV come from the germline V gene. CDR3 length equals 13 residues. The germline V and J ends were trimmed by 2 bases and 7 bases, with 9 bases remaining between them. The CDR3 DNA is TGTGCCAGCAGCTTAAGCCCAGGGAATGAGCAGTTCTTC. Protein: CASSLSPGNEQFF.